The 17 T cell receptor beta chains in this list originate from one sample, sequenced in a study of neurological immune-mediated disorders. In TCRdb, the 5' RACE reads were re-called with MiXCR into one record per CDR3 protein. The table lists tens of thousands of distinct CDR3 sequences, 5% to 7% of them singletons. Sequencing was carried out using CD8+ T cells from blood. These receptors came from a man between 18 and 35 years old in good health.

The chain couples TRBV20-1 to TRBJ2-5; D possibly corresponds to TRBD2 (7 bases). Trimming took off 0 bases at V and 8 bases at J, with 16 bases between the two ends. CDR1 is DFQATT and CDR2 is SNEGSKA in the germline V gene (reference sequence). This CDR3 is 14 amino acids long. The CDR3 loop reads CSARDRGAMGTQYF. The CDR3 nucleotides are TGCAGTGCTAGAGATCGGGGGGCCATGGGCACCCAGTACTTC.

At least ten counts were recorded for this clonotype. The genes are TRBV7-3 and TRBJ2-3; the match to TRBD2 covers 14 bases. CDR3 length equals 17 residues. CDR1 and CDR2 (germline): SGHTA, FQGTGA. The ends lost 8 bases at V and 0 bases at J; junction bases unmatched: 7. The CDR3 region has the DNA TGTGCCAGCGCCCCCGGGACTAGCGGGGGTAGCACAGATACGCAGTATTTT. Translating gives CASAPGTSGGSTDTQYF.

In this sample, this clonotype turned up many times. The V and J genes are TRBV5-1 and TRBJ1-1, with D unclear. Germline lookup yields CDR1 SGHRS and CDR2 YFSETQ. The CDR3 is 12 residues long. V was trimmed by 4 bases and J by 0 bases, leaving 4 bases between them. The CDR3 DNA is TGCGCCAGCAGCCTAATGAACACTGAAGCTTTCTTT. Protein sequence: CASSLMNTEAFF.

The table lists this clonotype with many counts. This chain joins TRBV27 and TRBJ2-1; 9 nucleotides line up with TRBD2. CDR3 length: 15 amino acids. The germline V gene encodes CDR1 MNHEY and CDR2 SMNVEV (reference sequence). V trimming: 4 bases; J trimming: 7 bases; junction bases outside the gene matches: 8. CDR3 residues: CASSWAGGPGNEQFF. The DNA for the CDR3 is TGTGCCAGCAGTTGGGCGGGGGGGCCGGGAAATGAGCAGTTCTTC.

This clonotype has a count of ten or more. The DNA for the CDR3 is TGTGCCAGCAGCCCACGACTAGCGATCTACAATGAGCAGTTCTTC. It translates to CASSPRLAIYNEQFF. V usage is TRBV7-9 and J usage is TRBJ2-1; 8 positions match TRBD2. With V trimmed by 5 bases and J by 3 bases, 6 bases remained unmatched. Germline CDR1 reads SEHNR; CDR2 reads FQNEAQ (reference sequence). The CDR3 sequence is 15 residues long.

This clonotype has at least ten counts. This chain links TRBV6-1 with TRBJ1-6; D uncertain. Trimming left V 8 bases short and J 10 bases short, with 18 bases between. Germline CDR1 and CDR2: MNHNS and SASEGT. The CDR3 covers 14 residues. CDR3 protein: CASPRVGIYSPLHF. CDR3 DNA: TGTGCCAGCCCCCGGGTTGGGATTTACTCACCCCTCCACTTT.

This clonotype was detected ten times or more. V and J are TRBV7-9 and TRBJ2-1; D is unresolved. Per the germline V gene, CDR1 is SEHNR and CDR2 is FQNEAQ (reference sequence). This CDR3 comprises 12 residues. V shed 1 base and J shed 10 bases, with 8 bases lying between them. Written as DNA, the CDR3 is TGTGCCAGCAGCTTAGTGGGTCGGGAGCAGTTCTTC. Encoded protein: CASSLVGREQFF.

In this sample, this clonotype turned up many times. CDR3 DNA: TGTGCCAGCAACACAGACAGGGGGCTAAGGTCCTACGAGCAGTACTTC. Translation: CASNTDRGLRSYEQYF. V gene TRBV6-2 or TRBV6-3 combines with J gene TRBJ2-7, with 10 nucleotides matching TRBD1. CDR1 is MNHEY, CDR2 SVGEGT, per germline. The CDR3 totals 16 residues. V dropped 7 bases and J dropped 1; count of bases not matched to a gene: 10.

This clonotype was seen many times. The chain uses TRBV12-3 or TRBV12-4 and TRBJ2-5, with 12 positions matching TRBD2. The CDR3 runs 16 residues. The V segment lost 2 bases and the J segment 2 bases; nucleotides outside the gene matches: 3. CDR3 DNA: TGTGCCAGCAGTTTACTAGCGGGGGGGGATCAAGAGACCCAGTACTTC. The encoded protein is CASSLLAGGDQETQYF.

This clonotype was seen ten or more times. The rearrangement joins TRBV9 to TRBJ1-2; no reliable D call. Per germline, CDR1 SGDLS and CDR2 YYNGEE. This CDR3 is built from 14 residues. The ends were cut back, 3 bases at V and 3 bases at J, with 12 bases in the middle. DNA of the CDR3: TGTGCCAGCAGCGGGTATACCAGATACTATGGCTACACCTTC. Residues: CASSGYTRYYGYTF.

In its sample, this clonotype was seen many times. The CDR3 loop reads CSVPDRERSTEAFF. CDR3 DNA: TGCAGTGTCCCGGACAGGGAAAGGAGTACTGAAGCTTTCTTT. This sequence joins TRBV20-1 and TRBJ1-1; 8 bases agree with TRBD1. CDR1 is DFQATT, CDR2 SNEGSKA, per germline (reference sequence). Trimming at V came to 7 bases and at J to 5 bases, leaving 12 bases not matched to a gene. The CDR3 has 14 residues.

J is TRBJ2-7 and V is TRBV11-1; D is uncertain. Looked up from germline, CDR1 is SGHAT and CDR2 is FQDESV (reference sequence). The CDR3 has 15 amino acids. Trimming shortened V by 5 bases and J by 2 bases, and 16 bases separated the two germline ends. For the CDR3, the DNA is TGTGCCAGCAGCCCCACGGGTGGGCTCACCTACGAGCAGTACTTC. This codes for CASSPTGGLTYEQYF.

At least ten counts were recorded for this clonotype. The CDR3 sequence: CASSLVDRPKNTGELFF. CDR3 nucleotides: TGTGCCAGCAGCTTAGTAGACAGGCCCAAGAACACCGGGGAGCTGTTTTTT. V is TRBV7-8 and J is TRBJ2-2, with a tentative D call TRBD1 (6 bases). CDR1 and CDR2 (germline): SGHVS, FQNEAQ. The CDR3 is 17 amino acids. The V end was cut by 1 base, the J end by 1 base, with 13 bases between.

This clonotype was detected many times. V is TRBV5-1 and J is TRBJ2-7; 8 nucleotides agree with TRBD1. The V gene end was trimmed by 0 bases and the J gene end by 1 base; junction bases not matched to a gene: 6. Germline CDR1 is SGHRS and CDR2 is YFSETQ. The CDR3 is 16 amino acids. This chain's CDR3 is CASSLEQGAKSYEQYF. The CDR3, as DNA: TGCGCCAGCAGCTTGGAGCAGGGGGCGAAGTCCTACGAGCAGTACTTC.

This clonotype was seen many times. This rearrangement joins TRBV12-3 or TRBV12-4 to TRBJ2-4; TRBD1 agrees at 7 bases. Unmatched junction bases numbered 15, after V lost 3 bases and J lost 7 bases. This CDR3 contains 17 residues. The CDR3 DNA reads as TGTGCCAGCAGTTTTTGGATCCCAGACAGGGTGTCCAACATTCAGTACTTC. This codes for CASSFWIPDRVSNIQYF.

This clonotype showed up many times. The DNA for the CDR3 is TGTGCCAGCAGTGGCGGAAGATATAGCAATCAGCCCCAGCATTTT. Its protein product is CASSGGRYSNQPQHF. V usage is TRBV6-1 and J usage is TRBJ1-5; D unresolved. Trimming took off 4 bases at V and 0 bases at J, with 10 bases between the two ends. The CDR3 has 15 amino acids. Per the germline V gene, CDR1 is MNHNS and CDR2 is SASEGT.

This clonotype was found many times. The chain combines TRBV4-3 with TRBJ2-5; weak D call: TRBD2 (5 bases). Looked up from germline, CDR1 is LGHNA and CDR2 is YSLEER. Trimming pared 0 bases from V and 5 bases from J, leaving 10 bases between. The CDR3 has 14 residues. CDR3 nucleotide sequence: TGCGCCAGCAGCCAAGATACGGGGTGGGAGACCCAGTACTTC. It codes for CASSQDTGWETQYF.